A single sample is the source of the 14 T cell receptor beta chains below, sequenced in a study of blood T cell repertoires in COVID-19. The assay was immunoSEQ multiplex PCR, and TCRdb's table has in-frame clones only and misses some. The table records around 180,000 clones, more than 75% of them present only once. Specimen: peripheral blood. These receptors came from a human donor in a cohort sampled during active COVID-19.

This clone was observed a single time. Additional DNA sequences in this sample encode the identical CDR3. In DNA, the CDR3 is TGTGCCAGCAGCTTTAACAGGGGCACTGAAGCTTTCTTT. This gives the protein CASSFNRGTEAFF. This sequence joins TRBV7-2 and TRBJ1-1; TRBD1 matches at 7 bases. The CDR3 totals 13 residues. V trimming: 3 bases; J trimming: 4 bases; junction bases outside the gene matches: 2. The germline V gene has CDR1 SGHTA and CDR2 FQGNSA.

The chain joins TRBV7-2 to TRBJ2-7, with a weak D call TRBD1 (6 bases). The germline CDR1 and CDR2 sequences are SGHTA and FQGNSA. The V and J ends lost 1 base and 3 bases respectively, with 7 bases between them. The CDR3 is made up of 13 amino acids. The CDR3 reads CASSLGDNYEQYF. In DNA, the CDR3 is TGTGCCAGCAGCTTAGGGGACAACTACGAGCAGTACTTC.

This clone appeared a single time. In DNA form, the CDR3 reads TGTGCCAGCAGCGTAGCAGGACAGGGGACCCCGCAGTACTTC. Its translation is CASSVAGQGTPQYF. The V call is TRBV9, the J call TRBJ2-7, with TRBD1 matching over 9 bases. Germline V lookup: CDR1 SGDLS, CDR2 YYNGEE. CDR3 size: 14 residues. The ends lost 0 bases at V and 9 bases at J; junction bases unmatched: 7.

This chain connects TRBV6-5 to TRBJ2-1, with TRBD1 matching over 8 bases. The junction had 10 bases not matched to a gene; V was cut back by 11 bases and J by 4 bases. CDR3 length: 14 amino acids. Germline-derived CDR1 and CDR2 are MNHEY and SVGAGI. CDR3 coding DNA: TGTGCCCACTCCCCGGGACAGGTTTACAATGAGCAGTTCTTC. It yields the protein CAHSPGQVYNEQFF.

About this clone itself: Distinct nucleotide sequences in the sample also encode this CDR3. J is TRBJ2-7 and V is TRBV20-1; D gene uncertain. The V and J ends lost 2 bases and 5 bases respectively, with 7 bases between them. This CDR3 contains 11 residues. From germline, CDR1 is DFQATT and CDR2 SNEGSKA (reference sequence). The CDR3 is CSARSGHEQYF. The CDR3 bases are TGCAGTGCTAGATCAGGTCACGAGCAGTACTTC.

V usage is TRBV2 and J usage is TRBJ2-1; D is undetermined. The CDR3 totals 13 residues. V lost 2 bases and J 9 bases, leaving 11 bases between the germline ends. CDR1 is SNHLY, CDR2 FYNNEI, per germline. The CDR3 DNA sequence: TGTGCCAGCAGTGAAACCCGAGGTGGTGAGCAGTTCTTC. Its translation: CASSETRGGEQFF.

The chain uses TRBV27 and TRBJ2-7; 11 positions match TRBD2. The germline gives CDR1 MNHEY, CDR2 SMNVEV (reference sequence). V dropped 5 bases and J dropped 0; count of bases not matched to a gene: 9. The CDR3 spans 17 residues. CDR3 loop: CASSPKGLAVLSYEQYF. CDR3 in DNA: TGTGCCAGCAGTCCAAAGGGACTAGCGGTTCTCTCCTACGAGCAGTACTTC.

In this sample, this clone turned up once. V gene TRBV2 combines with J gene TRBJ2-5; 7 bases match TRBD2. Trimming cost V 0 bases and J 2 bases; bases outside gene matches: 3. The CDR3 sequence is 15 residues long. Germline V lookup: CDR1 SNHLY, CDR2 FYNNEI. The CDR3 loop reads CASSEARDYQETQYF. CDR3 in DNA: TGTGCCAGCAGTGAAGCCCGGGACTATCAAGAGACCCAGTACTTC.

This chain joins TRBV27 and TRBJ2-5; D may be TRBD1 (6 bases). Germline CDR1 is MNHEY and CDR2 is SMNVEV (reference sequence). This CDR3 region has 16 residues. The ends were cut back, 3 bases at V and 4 bases at J, with 18 bases in the middle. CDR3 sequence: CASSFTTGTLSETQYF. The CDR3 DNA reads TGTGCCAGCAGTTTCACGACAGGAACCCTATCAGAGACCCAGTACTTC.

This chain connects TRBV6-5 to TRBJ2-3, with TRBD2 matching over 12 bases. The CDR3 contains 15 residues. Germline-derived CDR1 and CDR2 are MNHEY and SVGAGI. With 6 bases clipped from V and 0 bases from J, the junction kept 1 base outside the gene matches. The CDR3 here is CASRTSGGSTDTQYF. The CDR3 DNA is TGTGCCAGCAGGACTAGCGGGGGCAGCACAGATACGCAGTATTTT.

Turning to this clone: Sequence at one end of the junction differs from germline and may be a read error. DNA for the CDR3: TGTGCCAGCAGTGAAAACCCGGTGGTAGCGGGACGGTTC. Its translation: CASSENPVVAGRF. The chain recombines TRBV2 with TRBJ2-7; 8 positions match TRBD2. Per the germline V gene, CDR1 is SNHLY and CDR2 is FYNNEI. This CDR3 has 13 residues.

This clone turned up a few times. This specimen includes other DNA sequences encoding the same CDR3. This chain uses TRBV9 with TRBJ2-1; D gene unclear. V dropped 2 bases and J dropped 4 bases, with 4 bases sitting between them. This CDR3 has 12 amino acids. CDR1 SGDLS and CDR2 YYNGEE come from the germline V gene. CDR3 residues: CASSVGYNEQFF. CDR3 nucleotides: TGTGCCAGCAGCGTCGGTTACAATGAGCAGTTCTTC.

V is TRBV7-9 and J is TRBJ2-7, with D perhaps TRBD2 (5 bases). The CDR3 is made up of 16 amino acids. The V end lost 2 bases, the J end lost 2 bases, and 16 bases lay between the germline ends. The germline CDR1 and CDR2 sequences are SEHNR and FQNEAQ (reference sequence). CDR3 in DNA: TGTGCCAGCAGCTTAATGGGCGCCGGGGTCGCCTACGAGCAGTACTTC. Translation gives CASSLMGAGVAYEQYF.

This chain links TRBV19 with TRBJ2-3; no firm D call. Germline V gene data show CDR1 as LNHDA and CDR2 as SQIVND (reference sequence). The V end lost 3 bases, the J end lost 4 bases, and 17 bases lay between the germline ends. CDR3 length: 16 residues. DNA of the CDR3: TGTGCCAGTAGTATCAACTGGGTTACGGGTCCAGATACGCAGTATTTT. This codes for CASSINWVTGPDTQYF.